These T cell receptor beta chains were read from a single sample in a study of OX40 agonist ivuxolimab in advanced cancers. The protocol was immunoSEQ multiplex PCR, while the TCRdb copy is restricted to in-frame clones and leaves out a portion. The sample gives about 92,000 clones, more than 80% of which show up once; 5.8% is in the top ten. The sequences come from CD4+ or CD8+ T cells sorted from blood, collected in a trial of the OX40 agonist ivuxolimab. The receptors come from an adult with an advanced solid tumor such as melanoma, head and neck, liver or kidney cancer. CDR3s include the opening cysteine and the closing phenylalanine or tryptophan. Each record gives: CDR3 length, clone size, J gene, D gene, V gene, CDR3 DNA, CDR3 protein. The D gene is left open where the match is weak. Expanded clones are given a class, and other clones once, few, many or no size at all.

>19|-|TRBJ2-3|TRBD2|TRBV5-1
TGCGCCAGCAGCCCTTGGGGGGGACTAGAGACCACTAGCACAGATACGCAGTATTTT
CASSPWGGLETTSTDTQYF
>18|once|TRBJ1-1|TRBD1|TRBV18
TGTGCCAGCTCACCGCCTAACAGGGGACCGACGTCAAACACTGAAGCTTTCTTT
CASSPPNRGPTSNTEAFF
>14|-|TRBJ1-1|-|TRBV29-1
TGCAGCGTCCGCAACAGGGCGGCCGACACTGAAGCTTTCTTT
CSVRNRAADTEAFF
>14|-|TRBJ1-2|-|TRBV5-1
TGCGCCAGCAGCTTGGATGGCAGTAACTATGGCTACACCTTC
CASSLDGSNYGYTF
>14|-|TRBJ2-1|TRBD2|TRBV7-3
TGTGCCAGCAGCCTAGCGGGGGGATACAATGAGCAGTTCTTC
CASSLAGGYNEQFF
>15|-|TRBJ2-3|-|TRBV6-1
TGTGCCAGCAGTGAACTGGTGGCTAGCACAGATACGCAGTATTTT
CASSELVASTDTQYF
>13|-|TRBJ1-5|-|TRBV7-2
TGTGCCAGCAGCTTATACATCGATCAGCCCCAGCATTTT
CASSLYIDQPQHF
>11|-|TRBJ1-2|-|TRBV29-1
TGCAGCGTTGTCAGTAACTATGGCTACACCTTC
CSVVSNYGYTF
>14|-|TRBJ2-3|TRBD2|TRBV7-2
TGTGCCAGCAGCTTCCTAGCGGGGAGGGATACGCAGTATTTT
CASSFLAGRDTQYF
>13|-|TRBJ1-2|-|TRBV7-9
TGTGCCAGCAGCTTAGTAGTGAGGGAGGGCTACACCTTC
CASSLVVREGYTF
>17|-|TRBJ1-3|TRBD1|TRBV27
TGTGCCAGCAAGAAGAGCGCCGGGACAGGGGGTGGAAACACCATATATTTT
CASKKSAGTGGGNTIYF
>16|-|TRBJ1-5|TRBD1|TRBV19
TGTGCCAGTAGTATTTGGCAGGGGGCGATCGATCAGCCCCAGCATTTT
CASSIWQGAIDQPQHF
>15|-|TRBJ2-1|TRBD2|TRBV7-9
TGTGCCAGCAGCTTGGGATCTAGCGGGAGCAATGAGCAGTTCTTC
CASSLGSSGSNEQFF
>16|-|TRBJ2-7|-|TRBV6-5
TGTGCCAGCAGTTACGGGGAGCGGGTTGGTCCCTACGAGCAGTACTTC
CASSYGERVGPYEQYF
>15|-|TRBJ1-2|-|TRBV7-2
TGTGCCAGCAGCTTAGCTAGGGGTGGGAACTATGGCTACACCTTC
CASSLARGGNYGYTF
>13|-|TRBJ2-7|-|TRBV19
TGTGCCAGTAGCCCTACTAGCTCGGGCGAGCAGTACTTC
CASSPTSSGEQYF
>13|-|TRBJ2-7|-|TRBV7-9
TGTGCCAGCAGCAGGTCGGGGGCCTACGAGCAGTACTTC
CASSRSGAYEQYF
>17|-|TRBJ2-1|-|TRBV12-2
TGTGCAAGTCGCTTAGCGTCACTAGCGGGGAAAGGCGATGAGCAGTTCTTC
CASRLASLAGKGDEQFF
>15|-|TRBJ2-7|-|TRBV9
TGTGCCAGCAGTCCCTCTGGGACACCGGCCTACGAGCAGTACTTC
CASSPSGTPAYEQYF
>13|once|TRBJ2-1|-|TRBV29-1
TGCAGCGTTGACGGCCGAACCTACAATGAGCAGTTCTTC
CSVDGRTYNEQFF
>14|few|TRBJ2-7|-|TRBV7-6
TGTGCCAGCAGCTTAGCGGCTCGCGGGATCGAGCAGTACTTC
CASSLAARGIEQYF
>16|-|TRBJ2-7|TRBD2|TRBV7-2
TGTGCCAGCAGCCCGACTAGCGGGGGGGCCCACTACGAGCAGTACTTC
CASSPTSGGAHYEQYF
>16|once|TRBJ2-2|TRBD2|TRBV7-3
TGTGCCAGCAGCTCTCTAGCGGGGGCCGCCACCGGGGAGCTGTTTTTT
CASSSLAGAATGELFF
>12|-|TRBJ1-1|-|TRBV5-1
TGCGCCAGCAGCCTACCAGGCGCTGAAGCTTTCTTT
CASSLPGAEAFF
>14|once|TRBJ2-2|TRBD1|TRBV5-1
TGCGCCAGCAGCAGGGACAGACAGACCGGGGAGCTGTTTTTT
CASSRDRQTGELFF
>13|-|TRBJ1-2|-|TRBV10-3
TGTGCTACCACAAAGGGGGGGAACTATGGCTACACCTTC
CATTKGGNYGYTF
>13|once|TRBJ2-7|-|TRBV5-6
TGTGCCAGCAGCTTGTCTACGGGCTACGAGCAGTACTTC
CASSLSTGYEQYF
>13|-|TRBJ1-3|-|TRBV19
TGTGCCAGTACCAGGATCTCTGGAAACACCATATATTTT
CASTRISGNTIYF
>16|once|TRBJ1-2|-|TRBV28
TGTGCCAGCACCTCTTTGGGGGGGCTCCTCCTCGGCGGCTACACCTTC
CASTSLGGLLLGGYTF
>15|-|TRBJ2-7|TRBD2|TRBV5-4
TGTGCCAGCAGCCCCGGGACTAGCGGGACCTACGAGCAGTACTTC
CASSPGTSGTYEQYF
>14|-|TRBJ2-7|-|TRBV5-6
TGTGCCAGCAGCCCCCCTCCAGGGGCGGGCGAGCAGTACTTC
CASSPPPGAGEQYF
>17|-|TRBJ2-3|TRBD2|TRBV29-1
TGCAGCGTCCGTCTAGCGGGGGTCGTCCACGGCACAGATACGCAGTATTTT
CSVRLAGVVHGTDTQYF
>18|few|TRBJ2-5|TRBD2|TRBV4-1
TGCGCCAGCAGCCAAGCTCCCGGGACTAGCGGGAGGGAAGAGACCCAGTACTTC
CASSQAPGTSGREETQYF
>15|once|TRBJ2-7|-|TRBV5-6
TGTGCCAGCAGCAACAGGGCCCTGAGCTCCTACGAGCAGTACTTC
CASSNRALSSYEQYF
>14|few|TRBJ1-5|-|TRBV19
TGTGCCAGTAGTCTCAGAGAAACCAATCAGCCCCAGCATTTT
CASSLRETNQPQHF